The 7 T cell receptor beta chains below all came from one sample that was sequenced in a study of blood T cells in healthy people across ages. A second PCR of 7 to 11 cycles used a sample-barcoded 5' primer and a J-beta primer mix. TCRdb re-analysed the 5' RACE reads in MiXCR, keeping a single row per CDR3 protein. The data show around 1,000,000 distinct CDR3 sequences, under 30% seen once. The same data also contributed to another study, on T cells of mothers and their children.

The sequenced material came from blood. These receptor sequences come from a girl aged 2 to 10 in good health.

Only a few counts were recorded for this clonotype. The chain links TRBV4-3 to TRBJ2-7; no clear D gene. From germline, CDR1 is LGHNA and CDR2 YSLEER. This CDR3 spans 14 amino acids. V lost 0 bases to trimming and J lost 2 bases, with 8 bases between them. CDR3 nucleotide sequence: TGCGCCAGCAGCCAAGATGCGAGTCCCTACGAGCAGTACTTC. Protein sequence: CASSQDASPYEQYF.

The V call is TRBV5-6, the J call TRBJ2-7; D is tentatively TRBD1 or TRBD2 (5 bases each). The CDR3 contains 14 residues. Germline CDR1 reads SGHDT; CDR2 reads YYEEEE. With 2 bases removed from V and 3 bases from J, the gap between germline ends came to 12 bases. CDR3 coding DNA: TGTGCCAGCAGCTTCGTTCGTGGGGGCTACGAGCAGTACTTC. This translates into CASSFVRGGYEQYF.

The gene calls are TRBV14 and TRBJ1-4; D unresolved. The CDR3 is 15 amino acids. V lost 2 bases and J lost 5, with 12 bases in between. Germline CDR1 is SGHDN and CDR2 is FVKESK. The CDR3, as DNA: TGTGCCAGCAGCCAACCATCCAAGCTGAATGAAAAACTGTTTTTT. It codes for CASSQPSKLNEKLFF.

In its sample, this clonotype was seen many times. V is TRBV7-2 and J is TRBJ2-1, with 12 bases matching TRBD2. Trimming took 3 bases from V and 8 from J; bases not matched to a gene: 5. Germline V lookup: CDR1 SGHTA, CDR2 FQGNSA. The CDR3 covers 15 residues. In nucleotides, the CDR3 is TGTGCCAGCAGCTTTACTAGCGGGAGGATCGATGAGCAGTTCTTC. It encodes CASSFTSGRIDEQFF.

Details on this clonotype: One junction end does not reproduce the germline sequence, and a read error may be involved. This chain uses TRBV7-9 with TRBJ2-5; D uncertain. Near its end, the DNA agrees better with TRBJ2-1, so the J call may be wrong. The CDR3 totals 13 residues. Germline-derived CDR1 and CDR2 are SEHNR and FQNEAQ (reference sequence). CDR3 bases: TGTTCCAGCAGCTTAGTCGGTTGGAATGAGCAGTTCTTC. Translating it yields CSSSLVGWNEQFF.

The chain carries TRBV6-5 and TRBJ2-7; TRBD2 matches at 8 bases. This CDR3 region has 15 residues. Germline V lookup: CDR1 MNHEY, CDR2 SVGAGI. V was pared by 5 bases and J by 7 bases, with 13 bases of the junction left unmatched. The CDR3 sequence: CASSRSIGLATEQYF. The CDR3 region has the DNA TGTGCCAGCAGTCGGAGCATTGGACTAGCCACAGAGCAGTACTTC.

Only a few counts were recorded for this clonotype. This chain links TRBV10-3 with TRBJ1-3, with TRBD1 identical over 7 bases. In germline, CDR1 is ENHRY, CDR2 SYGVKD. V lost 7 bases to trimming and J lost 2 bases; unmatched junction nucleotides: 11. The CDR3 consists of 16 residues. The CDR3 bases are TGTGCCATCAAGGGGACAGTAGAAATCGCTGGAAACACCATATATTTT. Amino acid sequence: CAIKGTVEIAGNTIYF.